A selection of T cell receptor beta chains follows, all from one sample in a study of identical twins. In TCRdb, the 5' RACE reads were re-called with MiXCR into one record per CDR3 protein. The data contain hundreds of thousands of distinct CDR3 sequences, 18% of them seen just once; the ten biggest clones take up about an eighth. In addition, the sample was reused for a study of T cells expressing NK-cell markers.

Material: PBMCs. Receptors originate from a woman between 18 and 29 years old in good health. CDR3s include the opening cysteine and the closing phenylalanine or tryptophan. A D gene is named only where the DNA matches it firmly. Part of the rows lack a size; the others show once, few, many or a class for expanded clones.

J | V | size | D | CDR3 | DNA
TRBJ2-1 | TRBV20-1 | few | NA | CSAKPGALDEQFF | TGCAGTGCCAAACCCGGGGCCCTAGATGAGCAGTTCTTC
TRBJ2-7 | TRBV12-3/TRBV12-4 | NA | NA | CASSPMDAISSYEQYF | TGTGCCAGCAGTCCGATGGACGCTATTAGCTCCTACGAGCAGTACTTC
TRBJ2-3 | TRBV3-1 | once | NA | CASRKSQGEDTQYF | TGTGCCAGCCGGAAATCCCAGGGAGAAGATACGCAGTATTTT
TRBJ2-7 | TRBV5-1 | NA | TRBD2 | CASSRLAVGEQYF | TGCGCCAGCAGTCGGCTAGCGGTGGGAGAGCAGTACTTC
TRBJ2-1 | TRBV7-9 | NA | NA | CASSADSNNEQFF | TGTGCCAGCAGCGCCGATAGCAACAATGAGCAGTTCTTC
TRBJ2-3 | TRBV7-9 | NA | TRBD2 | CASSPPVRGGQDTQYF | TGTGCCAGCAGCCCCCCTGTTCGGGGGGGCCAAGATACGCAGTATTTT
TRBJ2-1 | TRBV20-1 | NA | TRBD2 | CSASRTSGRGDEQFF | TGCAGTGCTAGTCGTACTAGCGGGAGGGGAGATGAGCAGTTCTTC
TRBJ1-2 | TRBV4-3 | NA | NA | CASRGVRYGYTF | TGCGCCAGCAGGGGAGTGAGATATGGCTACACCTTC
TRBJ2-7 | TRBV30 | NA | NA | CAWSPAREQYF | TGTGCCTGGAGCCCTGCGAGGGAGCAGTACTTC
TRBJ1-2 | TRBV7-9 | few | NA | CASSPGRGGGYTF | TGTGCCAGCAGCCCCGGCAGGGGAGGGGGCTACACCTTC